Listed here is a single T cell receptor beta chain. The source of the sample is a study of blood T cell repertoires in COVID-19. Turning to the study itself: T cells, B-cell-depleted T cells, or PBMCs supplied cDNA or gDNA.

CDR1 is SGHTA, CDR2 FQGNSA, per germline. The CDR3 runs 15 residues. V shed 5 bases and J 2 bases; nucleotides not matched to a gene: 6. Per the authors' pipeline: Nucleated cell counts were estimated from reference gene primer amplification. Using immunoSEQ multiplex PCR, the repertoire was profiled, and TCRdb retains in-frame clones only, with some absent. V and J calls and clone size are copied from that table; D and trimming were computed from the DNA. The sample yields about 97,000 clones, 85% seen once. The V gene is TRBV7-2, the J gene TRBJ2-5; 9 nucleotides match TRBD1. The sample taken for sequencing was peripheral blood. This receptor was obtained from a woman aged 70 to 79 with active or convalescent COVID-19. The CDR3 protein is CASSPNRGPQETQYF. CDR3 in DNA: TGTGCCAGCAGCCCCAACAGGGGGCCTCAAGAGACCCAGTACTTC. Together with reference TRBV7-2 and TRBJ2-5, the CDR3 gives the full variable domain: GAGVSQSPSNKVTEKGKDVELRCDPISGHTALYWYRQSLGQGLEFLIYFQGNSAPDKSGLPSDRFSAERTGGSVSTLTIQRTQQEDSAVYLCASSPNRGPQETQYFGPGTRLLVL.